This passage covers 24 T cell receptor beta chains from one sample sequenced in a study of identical twins. TCRdb re-called the 5' RACE reads with MiXCR, one entry per CDR3 protein. The top ten clones hold around 0.25% of a sample with 1.5 million to 2 million distinct CDR3 sequences, 25% to 35% of them seen once. Material: cord blood. The source of these receptors is a newborn girl in good health.

This clonotype has a handful of counts. The chain uses TRBV28 and TRBJ1-2, with D perhaps matching TRBD1 (5 bases). This CDR3 region has 12 residues. Trimming shortened V by 4 bases and J by 8 bases, and 11 bases separated the two germline ends. Germline assignment: CDR1 MDHEN and CDR2 SYDVKM. DNA for the CDR3: TGTGCCAGCAGTTCGACAGTAGGAGGCTACACCTTC. It is translated as CASSSTVGGYTF.

The chain links TRBV27 to TRBJ2-5; TRBD2 matches 12 bases. The germline V gene encodes CDR1 MNHEY and CDR2 SMNVEV (reference sequence). The CDR3 spans 15 residues. The V gene end was trimmed by 2 bases and the J gene end by 7 bases; junction bases not matched to a gene: 5. The CDR3 sequence is CASSLTTSGSGTQYF. In DNA form, the CDR3 reads TGTGCCAGCAGTTTAACGACTAGCGGGAGTGGGACCCAGTACTTC.

The V gene is TRBV20-1, the J gene TRBJ2-2; D possibly corresponds to TRBD2 (7 bases). CDR1 and CDR2 from the germline V gene are DFQATT and SNEGSKA (reference sequence). The CDR3 has 13 amino acids. V was clipped by 7 bases and J by 4 bases, with 13 bases between them. The CDR3 region is CSVGGGSTGELFF. CDR3 sequence (DNA): TGCAGTGTAGGGGGGGGGAGCACCGGGGAGCTGTTTTTT.

The chain couples TRBV5-1 to TRBJ2-7, with a weak D call TRBD1 (5 bases). The CDR3 runs to 15 residues. Deletions cut 0 bases from V and 5 bases from J, with 15 bases between. CDR1 and CDR2 (germline): SGHRS, YFSETQ. CDR3 nucleotide sequence: TGCGCCAGCAGCTTGGAAGGCAGGGTGACAAACGAGCAGTACTTC. As protein: CASSLEGRVTNEQYF. The full variable domain, in which reference TRBV5-1 and TRBJ2-7 provide the parts outside the CDR3, is KAGVTQTPRYLIKTRGQQVTLSCSPISGHRSVSWYQQTPGQGLQFLFEYFSETQRNKGNFPGRFSGRQFSNSRSEMNVSTLELGDSALYLCASSLEGRVTNEQYFGPGTRLTVT.

This clonotype turned up a few times. The genes are TRBV30 and TRBJ1-2, with no clear D. The V and J ends lost 4 bases and 13 bases respectively, with 19 bases between them. The germline V gene encodes CDR1 GTSNPN and CDR2 SVGIG (reference sequence). The CDR3 runs 12 residues. CDR3 bases: TGTGCCTGGAATCCCGTACAGTTTCCCACCACCTTC. Amino acid sequence: CAWNPVQFPTTF.

The chain links TRBV12-5 to TRBJ1-5; no definite D call. Germline CDR1 reads LGHNT; CDR2 reads FRNRAP. The length of the CDR3 is 11 residues. Trimming shortened V by 5 bases and J by 10 bases, and 9 bases separated the two germline ends. DNA of the CDR3: TGTGCTAGTGGTCCCGGTTTCCCCCAGCATTTT. Amino acid sequence: CASGPGFPQHF. Full variable domain (rest looked up from reference TRBV12-5 and TRBJ1-5): DARVTQTPRHKVTEMGQEVTMRCQPILGHNTVFWYRQTMMQGLELLAYFRNRAPLDDSGMPKDRFSAEMPDATLATLKIQPSEPRDSAVYFCASGPGFPQHFGDGTRLSIL.

This clonotype was detected only a few times. The gene calls are TRBV4-1 and TRBJ2-5, with 7 bases matching TRBD1. The tail of the sequence fits TRBJ2-7 better, so the J call may be wrong. The CDR3 is 15 amino acids. The germline CDR1 and CDR2 sequences are MGHRA and YSYEKL. The CDR3 bases are TGCGCCAGCAGCCAGAGAAGGGGGCCCAGCAACGAGCAGTACTTC. This sequence encodes CASSQRRGPSNEQYF.

A few counts support this clonotype. This chain joins TRBV29-1 and TRBJ1-1, with D perhaps TRBD1 (5 bases). Trimming left V 4 bases short and J 7 bases short, with 19 bases between. The CDR3 length is 14 residues. The germline V gene encodes CDR1 SQVTM and CDR2 ANQGSEA. The CDR3 loop reads CSVVGYEGRGEAFF. The CDR3 DNA reads TGCAGCGTTGTGGGGTACGAGGGGAGGGGTGAAGCTTTCTTT. Filled out from reference TRBV29-1 and TRBJ1-1, the complete variable domain reads SAVISQKPSRDICQRGTSLTIQCQVDSQVTMMFWYRQQPGQSLTLIATANQGSEATYESGFVIDKFPISRPNLTFSTLTVSNMSPEDSSIYLCSVVGYEGRGEAFFGQGTRLTVV.

The J gene is TRBJ2-5, the V gene TRBV3-1; weak D call: TRBD2 (5 bases). The CDR3 runs 14 residues. Trimming removed 3 bases from V and 5 bases from J, with 13 bases in between. CDR1 is LGHDT, CDR2 YNNKEL, per germline (reference sequence). CDR3 protein: CASSHRLASETQYF. In DNA, the CDR3 is TGTGCCAGCAGCCATCGGCTAGCCTCGGAGACCCAGTACTTC.

On this clonotype: Relative to the germline gene, one junction end is altered; a read error may explain this. The V gene is TRBV4-1, the J gene TRBJ2-3, with D perhaps TRBD2 (5 bases). The V gene's germline CDR1 is MGHRA and CDR2 YSYEKL. The CDR3 spans 18 residues. The CDR3 sequence: CASSLIWASNSVSDTQYF. DNA of the CDR3: TGCGCTAGCAGCCTAATTTGGGCTAGCAATTCGGTTTCAGATACGCAGTATTTT.

A few counts support this clonotype. The CDR3 nucleotides are TGCAGCGTCTATAGCGGGAGGTCCACCTACGAGCAGTACTTC. Amino acids: CSVYSGRSTYEQYF. This chain uses TRBV20-1 with TRBJ2-7, with 10 bases lining up with TRBD2. This CDR3 is 14 amino acids long. CDR1 is DFQATT, CDR2 SNEGSKA, per germline (reference sequence).

With respect to this clonotype: One junction end disagrees with the germline gene, perhaps due to a read error. V gene TRBV5-1 combines with J gene TRBJ1-5; a possible D gene is TRBD1 (5 bases). The germline CDR1 and CDR2 sequences are SGHRS and YFSETQ. This CDR3 contains 14 residues. CDR3 sequence reads: CANSLGGGNQPQHF. CDR3 bases: TGCGCCAACAGCTTGGGGGGTGGCAATCAGCCCCAGCATTTT.

This clonotype was seen only a few times. The chain combines TRBV7-2 with TRBJ1-4; D is perhaps TRBD1 (5 bases). This CDR3 has 15 residues. Trimming cost V 2 bases and J 6 bases, with 13 bases left between them. Germline V lookup: CDR1 SGHTA, CDR2 FQGNSA. The CDR3, as DNA: TGTGCCAGCAGCTTATTGGGCAGGGTTGATGAAAAACTGTTTTTT. Translating gives CASSLLGRVDEKLFF. Full variable domain (remainder filled in from reference TRBV7-2 and TRBJ1-4): GAGVSQSPSNKVTEKGKDVELRCDPISGHTALYWYRQSLGQGLEFLIYFQGNSAPDKSGLPSDRFSAERTGGSVSTLTIQRTQQEDSAVYLCASSLLGRVDEKLFFGSGTQLSVL.

A few counts support this clonotype. This rearrangement joins TRBV20-1 to TRBJ2-7; the match to TRBD2 covers 10 bases. Germline V gene data show CDR1 as DFQATT and CDR2 as SNEGSKA (reference sequence). The junction had 5 bases not matched to a gene; V was cut back by 2 bases and J by 7 bases. The CDR3 contains 13 residues. CDR3 in amino acids: CSARPSGGNEQYF. CDR3 bases: TGCAGTGCTAGACCTAGCGGGGGCAATGAGCAGTACTTC.

The V call is TRBV28, the J call TRBJ2-5, with a weak D call TRBD2 (7 bases). The assigned J gene may be wrong: the sequence end matches TRBJ2-7 better. The V gene's germline CDR1 is MDHEN and CDR2 SYDVKM. The CDR3 has 16 residues. The CDR3 DNA sequence: TGTGCCAGCAGTTTATTGGGGGGGGCTAGCGGCTACGAGCAGTACTTC. This encodes CASSLLGGASGYEQYF.

This clonotype has a handful of counts. The chain links TRBV19 to TRBJ2-7; D unclear. The germline gives CDR1 LNHDA, CDR2 SQIVND (reference sequence). Trimming took off 4 bases at V and 3 bases at J, with 10 bases between the two ends. This CDR3 is 13 amino acids long. The CDR3 spells CASSNGHVYEQYF. The CDR3 DNA reads TGTGCCAGTAGTAACGGGCACGTCTACGAGCAGTACTTC.

The rearrangement uses TRBV7-2 and TRBJ2-1; 9 bases are a match to TRBD1. The CDR3 length is 15 residues. V gave up 1 base and J gave up 7 bases; unmatched junction bases: 5. Germline V lookup: CDR1 SGHTA, CDR2 FQGNSA. CDR3: CASSLVLQGANEQFF. CDR3 DNA: TGTGCCAGCAGCTTAGTGCTACAGGGGGCGAATGAGCAGTTCTTC.

The J gene is TRBJ1-5, the V gene TRBV6-5; perhaps TRBD1 as D (5 bases). Germline lookup yields CDR1 MNHEY and CDR2 SVGAGI. Trimming took off 0 bases at V and 1 base at J, with 7 bases between the two ends. This CDR3 spans 15 amino acids. CDR3 protein: CASSYSEGSNQPQHF. DNA for the CDR3: TGTGCCAGCAGTTACTCAGAGGGGAGCAATCAGCCCCAGCATTTT.

The chain uses TRBV20-1 and TRBJ2-5; TRBD2 matches at 10 bases. The CDR3 loop spans 14 amino acids. The ends lost 3 bases at V and 3 bases at J; junction bases unmatched: 4. The germline V gene encodes CDR1 DFQATT and CDR2 SNEGSKA (reference sequence). In DNA, the CDR3 is TGCAGTGCTAGTGACCTAGCGGGAGAAGAGACCCAGTACTTC. Protein: CSASDLAGEETQYF.

The sample holds a few counts of this clonotype. The chain carries TRBV28 and TRBJ2-7; weak D call: TRBD1 (6 bases). The CDR3 has 12 residues. The V gene lost 6 bases and the J gene lost 7 bases, with 13 bases spanning the gap. Germline V gene data show CDR1 as MDHEN and CDR2 as SYDVKM. The CDR3 reads CASRTQGREQYF. DNA for the CDR3: TGTGCCAGCAGGACACAGGGTCGGGAGCAGTACTTC. Complete variable domain (other parts from reference TRBV28 and TRBJ2-7): DVKVTQSSRYLVKRTGEKVFLECVQDMDHENMFWYRQDPGLGLRLIYFSYDVKMKEKGDIPEGYSVSREKKERFSLILESASTNQTSMYLCASRTQGREQYFGPGTRLTVT.

With regard to this clonotype: Possible read error: a much larger clone is one base away. The V gene is TRBV3-1, the J gene TRBJ2-4; D possibly corresponds to TRBD1 (6 bases). Germline CDR1 LGHDT, CDR2 YNNKEL (reference sequence). The CDR3 contains 13 residues. Trimming pared 3 bases from V and 5 bases from J, leaving 8 bases between. The CDR3 reads CASSQGAQNIQYF. CDR3 bases: TGTGCCAGCAGCCAGGGGGCCCAAAACATTCAGTACTTC.

The table lists this clonotype with a few counts. The chain has TRBV5-1 and TRBJ2-1; TRBD1 is a possible D gene (6 bases). This CDR3 spans 16 amino acids. The V end was cut by 7 bases, the J end by 0 bases, with 17 bases between. Per germline, CDR1 SGHRS and CDR2 YFSETQ. The CDR3 spells CASLVGKGGSYNEQFF. The DNA for the CDR3 is TGCGCCAGCTTGGTCGGTAAAGGGGGCTCCTACAATGAGCAGTTCTTC.

This clonotype was seen more than once but under ten times. Relative to the germline gene, one junction end is altered; a read error may explain this. This chain links TRBV10-2 with TRBJ2-1, with unresolved D. The CDR3 covers 12 residues. Germline CDR1 is WSHSY and CDR2 is SAAADI. CDR3 in DNA: TGCGCCAGCAGTGAGGGTGACTTTGAGGAGTTCTTC. Protein sequence: CASSEGDFEEFF.

The CDR3 loop is CASSLARLGYEQYF. The CDR3 DNA reads as TGTGCCAGCAGCTTAGCGCGGTTGGGGTACGAGCAGTACTTC. The J gene is TRBJ2-7, the V gene TRBV7-2, with D hard to call. Trimming removed 0 bases at V and 4 bases at J, with 10 bases between. The CDR3 spans 14 residues. The germline V gene has CDR1 SGHTA and CDR2 FQGNSA.